A single sample is the source of the 17 T cell receptor beta chains below, sequenced in a study of tumor and adjacent non-tumor tissue in lung cancer. This sample's RNA came from whole unsorted tissue. The library came from three nested PCR rounds adapted from ARM-PCR protocols. TCRdb reprocessed the multiplex PCR reads via MiXCR and lists one record per CDR3 protein. The sample consists of 200,000 to 250,000 distinct CDR3 sequences, over 55% of them appearing once. Sample: lung tumor tissue. Receptor source: a man between 60 and 75 years old with non-small cell lung cancer.

This sequence joins TRBV24-1 and TRBJ2-1; D possibly corresponds to TRBD2 (5 bases). The CDR3 loop spans 15 amino acids. Per germline, CDR1 KGHDR and CDR2 SFDVKD. Between the trimmed V and J ends, which lost 4 bases and 7 bases, there was a span of 16 bases. The chain's CDR3 is CATSDGRGSLNEQFF. CDR3 nucleotides: TGTGCCACCAGTGACGGACGGGGATCGTTAAATGAGCAGTTCTTC.

This clonotype turned up a few times. Given the absence of the conserved phenylalanine or tryptophan at the CDR3 end, a read error is likely. The chain joins TRBV6-5 to TRBJ1-1, with D unresolved. Germline V lookup: CDR1 MNHEY, CDR2 SVGAGI. CDR3 length: 12 residues. V shed 4 bases and J shed 8 bases, with 11 bases lying between them. CDR3 DNA sequence: TGTGCCAGCAGTTCGGCCAGAGGGGAAGCTTTCTCT. Translating gives CASSSARGEAFS.

Concerning this clonotype: A much larger clone lies one base from this, so it may be a read error. The chain employs TRBV6-2 or TRBV6-3 and TRBJ2-3; weak D call: TRBD2 (6 bases). Germline lookup yields CDR1 MNHEY and CDR2 SVGEGT. V lost 8 bases, J lost 1 base, and 19 bases lay in between. CDR3 length: 16 residues. The CDR3 reads CASCEWGLPRTDTQYF. CDR3 nucleotides: TGTGCCAGCTGCGAATGGGGACTTCCGCGCACAGATACGCAGTATTTT.

To note about this clonotype: A read error may account for a junction end that differs from germline. The rearrangement joins TRBV6-2 or TRBV6-3 to TRBJ2-5; TRBD1 might be the D (5 bases). This CDR3 spans 14 amino acids. From germline, CDR1 is MNHEY and CDR2 SVGEGT. Here the CDR3 DNA reads TGTGCCAGCAGACAAGGGGCGAATTTAGAGACCCAGCACTTC. Translated: CASRQGANLETQHF.

The chain employs TRBV9 and TRBJ2-4; no clear D. With 0 bases removed from V and 4 bases from J, the gap between germline ends came to 8 bases. The germline CDR1 and CDR2 sequences are SGDLS and YYNGEE. The CDR3 is 14 residues long. CDR3 nucleotide sequence: TGTGCCAGCAGCGTAGGGCCCGAGAAAAACATTCAGTACTTC. Amino acids: CASSVGPEKNIQYF.

Concerning this clonotype: Possible read error: a much larger clone is one base away. The CDR3 bases are TGCAGTGCGAGGACTATCGGGAAAGCAGATACGCAGTATTTT. Translated, it gives CSARTIGKADTQYF. The chain couples TRBV20-1 to TRBJ2-3; possible D gene TRBD2, 6 bases. This CDR3 is built from 14 residues. V lost 6 bases and J 4 bases, leaving 17 bases between the germline ends. Germline V gives CDR1 DFQATT, CDR2 SNEGSKA (reference sequence).

Worth noting for this clonotype: This may come from a read error, since a much larger clone is one base off. The chain uses TRBV11-3 and TRBJ2-5, with 8 nucleotides matching TRBD1. The germline V gene encodes CDR1 SGHNT and CDR2 YENEEA. CDR3 length: 16 residues. The CDR3 nucleotides read TGTGTCAGCAGCGCCAGACAGGGGATGACGGGAGAGACCCAGTACTTC. Its protein is CVSSARQGMTGETQYF.

This chain uses TRBV28 with TRBJ2-7; D might be TRBD2 (5 bases). Germline CDR1 is MDHEN and CDR2 is SYDVKM. The CDR3 is 12 residues long. The V and J ends lost 10 bases and 0 bases respectively, with 10 bases between them. The CDR3 loop is CAIGVVSYEQYF. Written as DNA, the CDR3 is TGTGCCATCGGGGTGGTCTCCTACGAGCAGTACTTC.

The chain combines TRBV5-1 with TRBJ1-2; D is unclear. Germline V gives CDR1 SGHRS, CDR2 YFSETQ. With 0 bases removed from V and 0 bases from J, the gap between germline ends came to 9 bases. The CDR3 is made up of 15 amino acids. The CDR3 region has the DNA TGCGCCAGCAGCTTGGTGTCAGACACTAACTATGGCTACACCTTC. Translating it yields CASSLVSDTNYGYTF.

On this clonotype itself: Mismatch with germline at one junction end may stem from a read error. V gene TRBV29-1 combines with J gene TRBJ2-2, with 8 bases matching TRBD2. The germline V gene encodes CDR1 SQVTM and CDR2 ANQGSEA. The CDR3 runs 14 residues. CDR3 bases: TGCAGCGTGAGACTAGCGACGAACACCCGGGAGCTGTTTTTT. Amino acid sequence: CSVRLATNTRELFF.

With regard to this clonotype: This may come from a read error, since a much larger clone is one base off. V usage is TRBV12-3 or TRBV12-4 and J usage is TRBJ2-3; D remains ambiguous. There are 12 residues in the CDR3. The CDR3 loop is CASGRHTETQYF. The CDR3 nucleotides read TGTGCCAGCGGCCGACACACAGAAACGCAGTATTTT.

Of note for this clonotype: One end of the junction is discordant with germline, which a read error may explain. V and J are TRBV11-2 and TRBJ2-1, with 8 positions matching TRBD2. This CDR3 is built from 14 residues. The germline V gene has CDR1 SGHAT and CDR2 FQNNGV. Here the CDR3 reads CASSLAGGYDEQFF. CDR3 sequence (DNA): TGTGCCAGCAGCTTAGCGGGGGGGTACGATGAGCAGTTTTTC.

The chain recombines TRBV28 with TRBJ1-2; TRBD1 is a possible D gene (5 bases). V was clipped by 7 bases and J by 4 bases, with 16 bases between them. The germline V gene has CDR1 MDHEN and CDR2 SYDVKM. CDR3 length equals 14 residues. The CDR3 region is CASTPGGRGYGYTF. In nucleotides, the CDR3 is TGTGCCAGCACGCCAGGAGGAAGGGGCTATGGCTACACCTTC.

This clonotype was recorded many times. The V gene is TRBV6-2 or TRBV6-3, the J gene TRBJ2-5, with D perhaps TRBD1 (6 bases). Per the germline V gene, CDR1 is MNHEY and CDR2 is SVGEGT. The CDR3 extends over 13 amino acids. The V end was cut by 10 bases, the J end by 3 bases, with 15 bases between. CDR3 nucleotides: TGTGCCACCCGGGACACGAATAAAGAGACCCAGTACTTC. Its protein is CATRDTNKETQYF.

Of note for this clonotype: At one boundary the junction diverges from the germline segment, which might be a read error. This chain links TRBV11-3 with TRBJ2-5; D gene ambiguous. CDR3 length equals 13 residues. Germline V CDR1 and CDR2: SGHNT, YENEEA. CDR3 region: CASRYTWEETQYF. The CDR3 bases are TGTGCCAGCAGGTACACATGGGAAGAGACTCAGTACTTC.

CDR3 DNA: TGTGCCAGCAGCGGAGGGACAGGGAGGAGCACTGAAGCTTTCTTT. Translated: CASSGGTGRSTEAFF. This sequence joins TRBV5-5 and TRBJ1-1; 9 nucleotides match TRBD1. The germline V gene has CDR1 SGHKS and CDR2 YYEKEE (reference sequence). The CDR3 consists of 15 residues. Trimming removed 4 bases from V and 4 bases from J; junction bases left unmatched: 8.

With respect to this clonotype: One end of the junction does not line up with germline, which may come from a read error. V and J are TRBV4-3 and TRBJ1-2; D is unresolved. CDR1 is LGHNA, CDR2 YSLEER, per germline. There are 14 residues in the CDR3. This CDR3 reads CASSQDLQTRGYTF. The CDR3 region has the DNA TGCGCCAGCAGCCAAGATCTCCAGACGAGAGGCTATACCTTC.